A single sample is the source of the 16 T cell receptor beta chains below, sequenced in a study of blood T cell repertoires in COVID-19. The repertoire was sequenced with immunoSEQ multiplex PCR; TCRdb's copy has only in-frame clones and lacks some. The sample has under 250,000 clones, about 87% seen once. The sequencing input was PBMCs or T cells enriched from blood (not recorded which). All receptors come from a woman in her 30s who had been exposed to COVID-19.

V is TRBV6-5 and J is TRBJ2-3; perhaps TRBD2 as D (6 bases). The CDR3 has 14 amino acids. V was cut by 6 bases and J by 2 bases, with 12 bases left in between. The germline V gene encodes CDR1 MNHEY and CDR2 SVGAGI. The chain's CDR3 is CASSWAGNTDTQYF. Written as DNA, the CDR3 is TGTGCCAGCAGCTGGGCGGGAAACACAGATACGCAGTATTTT.

CDR3 region: CASSHIGRGGNTIYF. The CDR3 nucleotides are TGTGCCAGCAGCCACATCGGCCGGGGGGGAAACACCATATATTTT. V is TRBV5-4 and J is TRBJ1-3, with D perhaps TRBD1 (5 bases). CDR3 length: 15 residues. Trimming took off 4 bases at V and 4 bases at J, with 15 bases between the two ends. CDR1 and CDR2 (germline): SGHNT, YYREEE (reference sequence).

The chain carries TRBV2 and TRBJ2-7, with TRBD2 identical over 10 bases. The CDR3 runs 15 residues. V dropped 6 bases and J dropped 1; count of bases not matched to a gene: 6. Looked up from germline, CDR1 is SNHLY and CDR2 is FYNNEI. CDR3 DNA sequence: TGTGCCAGCAGGGGGCGGACTAGCGGTTCCTACGAGCAGTACTTC. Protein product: CASRGRTSGSYEQYF.

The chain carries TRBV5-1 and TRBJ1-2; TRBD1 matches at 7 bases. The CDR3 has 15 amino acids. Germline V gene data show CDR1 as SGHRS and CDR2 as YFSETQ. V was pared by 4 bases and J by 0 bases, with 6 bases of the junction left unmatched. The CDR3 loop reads CASSTSTGTNYGYTF. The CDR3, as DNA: TGCGCCAGCAGCACTTCGACAGGGACTAACTATGGCTACACCTTC.

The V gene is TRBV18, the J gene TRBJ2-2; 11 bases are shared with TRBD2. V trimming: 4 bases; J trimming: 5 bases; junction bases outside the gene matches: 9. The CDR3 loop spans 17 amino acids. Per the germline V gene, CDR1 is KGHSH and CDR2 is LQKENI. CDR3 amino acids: CASSLSSGRPGTGELFF. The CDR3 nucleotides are TGTGCCAGCTCACTCTCTAGCGGGAGGCCGGGAACCGGGGAGCTGTTTTTT.

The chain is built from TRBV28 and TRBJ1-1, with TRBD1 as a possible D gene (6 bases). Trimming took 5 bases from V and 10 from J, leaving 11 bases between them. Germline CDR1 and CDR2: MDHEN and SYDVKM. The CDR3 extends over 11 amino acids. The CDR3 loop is CASSKGGAAFF. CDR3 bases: TGTGCCAGCAGTAAAGGGGGAGCAGCTTTCTTT.

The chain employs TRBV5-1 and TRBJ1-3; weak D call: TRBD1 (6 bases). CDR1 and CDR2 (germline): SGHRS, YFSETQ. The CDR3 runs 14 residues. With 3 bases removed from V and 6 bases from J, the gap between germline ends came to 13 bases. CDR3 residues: CASSWTDPQNTIYF. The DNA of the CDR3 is TGCGCCAGCAGCTGGACAGACCCGCAAAACACCATATATTTT.

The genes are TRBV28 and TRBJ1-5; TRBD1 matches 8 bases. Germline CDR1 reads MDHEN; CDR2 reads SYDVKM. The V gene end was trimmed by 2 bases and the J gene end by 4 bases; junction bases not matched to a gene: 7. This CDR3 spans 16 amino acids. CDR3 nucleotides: TGTGCCAGCAGTTTACCGCCTACAGGGGGGAATCAGCCCCAGCATTTT. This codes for CASSLPPTGGNQPQHF.

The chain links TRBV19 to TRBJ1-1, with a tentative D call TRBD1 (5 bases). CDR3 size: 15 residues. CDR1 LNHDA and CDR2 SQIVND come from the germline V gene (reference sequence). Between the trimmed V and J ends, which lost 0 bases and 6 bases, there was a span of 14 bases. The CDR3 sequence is CASSIDWGVVPEAFF. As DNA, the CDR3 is TGTGCCAGTAGTATAGATTGGGGGGTGGTCCCTGAAGCTTTCTTT.

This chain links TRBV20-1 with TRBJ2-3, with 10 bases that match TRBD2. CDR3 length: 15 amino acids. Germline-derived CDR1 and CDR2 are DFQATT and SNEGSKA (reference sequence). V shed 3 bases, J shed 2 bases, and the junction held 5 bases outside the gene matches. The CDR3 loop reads CSASGTSDYTDTQYF. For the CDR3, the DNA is TGCAGTGCTAGTGGGACTAGCGACTACACAGATACGCAGTATTTT.

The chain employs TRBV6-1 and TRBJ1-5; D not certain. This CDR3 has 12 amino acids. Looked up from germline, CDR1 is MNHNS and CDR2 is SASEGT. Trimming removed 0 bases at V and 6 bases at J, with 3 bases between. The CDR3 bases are TGTGCCAGCAGTGAAGCTCGTCAGCCCCAGCATTTT. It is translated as CASSEARQPQHF.

The CDR3 sequence is CASSQDQGEQYF. DNA for the CDR3: TGTGCCAGCAGCCAAGATCAGGGCGAGCAGTACTTC. The chain couples TRBV14 to TRBJ2-7; D perhaps matches TRBD1 (5 bases). The CDR3 is made up of 12 amino acids. CDR1 is SGHDN and CDR2 is FVKESK in the germline V gene. V was shortened by 0 bases and J by 6 bases, with 6 bases between the two germline ends.

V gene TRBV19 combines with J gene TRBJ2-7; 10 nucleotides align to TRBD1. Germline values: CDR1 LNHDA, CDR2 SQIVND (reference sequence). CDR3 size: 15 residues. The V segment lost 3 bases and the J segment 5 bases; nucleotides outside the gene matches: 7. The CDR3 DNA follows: TGTGCCAGTAGTATTGGAGGGACAGGGGAAGACGAGCAGTACTTC. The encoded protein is CASSIGGTGEDEQYF.

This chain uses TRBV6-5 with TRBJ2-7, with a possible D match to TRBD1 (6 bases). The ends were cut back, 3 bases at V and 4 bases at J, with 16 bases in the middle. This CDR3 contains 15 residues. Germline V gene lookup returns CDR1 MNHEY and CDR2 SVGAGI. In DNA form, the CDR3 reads TGTGCCAGCAGTTATGAGAGGACAGCTACATACGAGCAGTACTTC. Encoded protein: CASSYERTATYEQYF.

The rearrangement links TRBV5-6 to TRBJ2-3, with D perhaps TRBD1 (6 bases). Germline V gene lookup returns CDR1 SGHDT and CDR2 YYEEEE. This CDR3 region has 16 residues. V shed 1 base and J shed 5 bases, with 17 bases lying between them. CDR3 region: CASSLPDLDRLDTQYF. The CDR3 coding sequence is TGTGCCAGCAGCTTGCCGGACCTTGACAGGTTAGATACGCAGTATTTT.

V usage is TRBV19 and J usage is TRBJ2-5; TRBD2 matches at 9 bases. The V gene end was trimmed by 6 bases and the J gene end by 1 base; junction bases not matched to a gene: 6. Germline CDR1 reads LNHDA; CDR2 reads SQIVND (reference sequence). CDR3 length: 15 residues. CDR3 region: CASRPRTSAQETQYF. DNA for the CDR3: TGTGCCAGTAGGCCTAGGACTAGCGCCCAAGAGACCCAGTACTTC.